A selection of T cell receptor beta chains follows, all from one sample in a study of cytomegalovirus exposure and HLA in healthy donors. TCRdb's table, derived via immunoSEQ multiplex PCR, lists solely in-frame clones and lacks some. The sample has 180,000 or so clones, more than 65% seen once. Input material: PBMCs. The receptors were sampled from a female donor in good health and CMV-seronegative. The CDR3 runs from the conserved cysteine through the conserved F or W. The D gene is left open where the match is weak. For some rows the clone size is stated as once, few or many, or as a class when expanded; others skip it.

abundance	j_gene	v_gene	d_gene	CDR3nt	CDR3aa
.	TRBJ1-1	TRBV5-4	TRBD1	TGTGCCAGCAGCCCTCCGGGACAGGGGGCCGCTGAAGCTTTCTTT	CASSPPGQGAAEAFF
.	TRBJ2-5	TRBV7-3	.	TGTGCCAGCAGCGCATATGGACAAGCGTGGCAGACCCAGTACTTC	CASSAYGQAWQTQYF
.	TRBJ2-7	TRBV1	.	TGCACCAGCAGCCAAGATCCCTCCACTCGGGGTGACTCCTACGAGCAGTACTTC	CTSSQDPSTRGDSYEQYF
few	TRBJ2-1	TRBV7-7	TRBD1	TGTGCTAGCAGCTTACGGCCAGGGGGCGGGAATGAGCAGTTCTTC	CASSLRPGGGNEQFF
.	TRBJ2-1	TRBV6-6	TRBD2	TGTGCCAGCAGTTACTCGCTAGCGGGAGGCAATGAGCAGTTCTTC	CASSYSLAGGNEQFF
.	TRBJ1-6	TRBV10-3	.	TGTGCCATCAGTACAGGGAGCTCCTATAATTCACCCCTCCACTTT	CAISTGSSYNSPLHF
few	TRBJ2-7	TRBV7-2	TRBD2	TGTGCCAGCAGCTCCGGGACTAGTGACTACGAGCAGTACTTC	CASSSGTSDYEQYF
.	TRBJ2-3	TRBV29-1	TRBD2	TGCAGCGTTGTCGGGCTAGCGGGAGGCACAGATACGCAGTATTTT	CSVVGLAGGTDTQYF
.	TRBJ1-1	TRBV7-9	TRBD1	TGTGCCAGCAGCTTCGGGACAGCCATGAACACTGAAGCTTTCTTT	CASSFGTAMNTEAFF
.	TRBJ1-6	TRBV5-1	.	TGCGCCAGCAGCCCGGATATGAGGATTGGCTCCTATAATTCACCCCTCCACTTT	CASSPDMRIGSYNSPLHF
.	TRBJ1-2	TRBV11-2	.	TGTGCCAGCAGCTTAGTCTCAGGCATCTATGGCTACACCTTC	CASSLVSGIYGYTF
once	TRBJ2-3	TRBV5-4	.	TGTGCCAGCAGCACCGGGACTAGCACAGATACGCAGTATTTT	CASSTGTSTDTQYF
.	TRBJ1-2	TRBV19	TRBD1	TGTGCCAGTAGTATAGTTGCGGGGACAGGGGATGGCTACACCTTC	CASSIVAGTGDGYTF
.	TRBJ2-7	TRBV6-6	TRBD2	TGTGCCAGTGGGGGGACTAGCGGGAGGGCGGTCTACGAGCAGTACTTC	CASGGTSGRAVYEQYF
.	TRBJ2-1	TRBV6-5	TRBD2	TGTGCCAGCAGTCCGGATTGGGCGGGAGGAGGTGAGCAGTTCTTC	CASSPDWAGGGEQFF
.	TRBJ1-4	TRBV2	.	TGTGCCAGCCAGAACCGTCCAACTAATGAAAAACTGTTTTTT	CASQNRPTNEKLFF
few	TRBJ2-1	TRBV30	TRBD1	TGTGCCTGGAGGGTGGGACAGGCCAACAATGAGCAGTTCTTC	CAWRVGQANNEQFF
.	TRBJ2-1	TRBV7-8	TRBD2	TGTGCCAGCAGCTTAAGCGCGGGAGGGGGGTACAATGAGCAGTTCTTC	CASSLSAGGGYNEQFF